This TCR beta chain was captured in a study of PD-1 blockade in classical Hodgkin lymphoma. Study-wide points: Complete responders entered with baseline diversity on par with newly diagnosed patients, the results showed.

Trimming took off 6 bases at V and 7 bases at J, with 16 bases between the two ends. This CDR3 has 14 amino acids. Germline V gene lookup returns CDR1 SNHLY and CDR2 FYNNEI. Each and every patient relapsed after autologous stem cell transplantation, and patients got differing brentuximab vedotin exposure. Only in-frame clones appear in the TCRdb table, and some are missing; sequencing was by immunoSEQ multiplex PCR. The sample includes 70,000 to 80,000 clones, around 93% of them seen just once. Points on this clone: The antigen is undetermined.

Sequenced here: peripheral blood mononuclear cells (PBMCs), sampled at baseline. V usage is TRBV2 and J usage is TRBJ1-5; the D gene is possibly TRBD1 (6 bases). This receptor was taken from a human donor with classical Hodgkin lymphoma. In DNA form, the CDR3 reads TGTGCCAGCAGGCCTACAGGGCAGGAACAGCCCCAGCATTTT. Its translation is CASRPTGQEQPQHF.